Listed below are T cell receptor beta chains from one sample, sequenced in a study of cytomegalovirus exposure and HLA in healthy donors. The protocol was immunoSEQ multiplex PCR, while the TCRdb copy is restricted to in-frame clones and leaves out a portion. The sample lists some 140,000 clones, about four fifths occurring once. Input material: PBMCs. The receptors shown here come from a female donor in good health and CMV-seronegative. Both conserved end residues are part of each CDR3. A D gene is named only where the DNA matches it firmly. Size is stated for part of the rows, as once, few or many counts, or as a class when the clone is expanded.

V gene	clone size	D gene	J gene	CDR3 DNA	CDR3 protein
TRBV28	NA	TRBD1	TRBJ1-4	TGTGCCAGCAGTTTTTTGGACAGGTCTAAGGAAAAACTGTTTTTT	CASSFLDRSKEKLFF
TRBV27	NA	NA	TRBJ2-3	TGTGCCAGCAGTCCCGCCGCAGAAACGCAGTATTTT	CASSPAAETQYF
TRBV7-2	NA	NA	TRBJ2-7	TGTGCCAGCAGCCCGAGCTCCTACGAGCAGTACTTC	CASSPSSYEQYF
TRBV30	NA	NA	TRBJ1-1	TGTGCCTGGATGGACAGTTTTGAAGCTTTCTTT	CAWMDSFEAFF
TRBV18	once	TRBD1	TRBJ2-5	TGTGCCAGCTCACCGGACAGGGGTGAAGAGACCCAGTACTTC	CASSPDRGEETQYF
TRBV28	NA	NA	TRBJ2-7	TGTGCCAGCAGTTTACGGCGGAGCTACGAGCAGTACTTC	CASSLRRSYEQYF
TRBV5-1	NA	NA	TRBJ2-1	TGCGCCAGCAGCTTAGGTTACGGGAATGAGCAGTTCTTC	CASSLGYGNEQFF
TRBV5-1	NA	TRBD2	TRBJ2-1	TGCGCCAGCAGCTTTAGAGCGGGAGCAAACAATGAGCAGTTCTTC	CASSFRAGANNEQFF
TRBV18	NA	TRBD1	TRBJ1-4	TGTGCCAGCTCATCGGGACAGGGGAATGAAAAACTGTTTTTT	CASSSGQGNEKLFF
TRBV29-1	NA	NA	TRBJ2-3	TGCAGCGTTGATGAGTCGGAGCCAGCTCCTCAAACAGATACGCAGTATTTT	CSVDESEPAPQTDTQYF
TRBV5-1	NA	NA	TRBJ1-1	TGCGCCAGCTCAGGACAGCCCATGAACACTGAAGCTTTCTTT	CASSGQPMNTEAFF